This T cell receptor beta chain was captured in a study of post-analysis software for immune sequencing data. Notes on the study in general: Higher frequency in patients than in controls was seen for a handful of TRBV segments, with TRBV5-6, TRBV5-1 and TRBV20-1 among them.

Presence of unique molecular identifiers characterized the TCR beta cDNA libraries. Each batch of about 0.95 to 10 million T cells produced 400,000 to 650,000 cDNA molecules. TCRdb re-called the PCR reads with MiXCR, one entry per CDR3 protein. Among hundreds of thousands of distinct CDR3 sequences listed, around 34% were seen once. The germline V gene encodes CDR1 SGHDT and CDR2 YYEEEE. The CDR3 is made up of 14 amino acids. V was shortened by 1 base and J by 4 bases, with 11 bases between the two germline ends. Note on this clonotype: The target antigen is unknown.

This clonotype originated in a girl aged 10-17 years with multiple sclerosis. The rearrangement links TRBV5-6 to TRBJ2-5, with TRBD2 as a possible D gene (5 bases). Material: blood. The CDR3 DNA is TGTGCCAGCAGCTTGTCGGGGTTCCCAGAGACCCAGTACTTC. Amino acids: CASSLSGFPETQYF.